The 28 T cell receptor beta chains below all came from one sample that was sequenced in a study of naive and memory T cell subsets. What these receptors recognize is not known. Findings and limits, study-wide: Especially in CD8 cells, naive repertoires contained a few larger clonotypes, possibly CD45RA-re-expressing memory cells.

An equimolar mix of two oligonucleotides served as the beta constant-region primer for TRBC1 and TRBC2. Ligated cDNA was amplified by four rounds of PCR with nested alpha and beta constant-region primers and SP2. TCRdb redid the calling of the UMI-ligation and nested PCR reads with MiXCR, one entry per CDR3 protein. The sample records 90,000 to 120,000 distinct CDR3 sequences, about 14% being singletons. Sequenced sample: naive CD8+ T cells from blood. The source is a human donor in good health.

The chain carries TRBV15 and TRBJ2-1; D not certain. The germline V gene encodes CDR1 LNHNV and CDR2 YYDKDF (reference sequence). The CDR3 runs 17 residues. V lost 3 bases and J lost 2, with 17 bases in between. The CDR3 spells CATSREEDHGPYNEQFF. CDR3 coding DNA: TGTGCCACCAGCAGGGAAGAAGACCACGGACCCTACAATGAGCAGTTCTTC. Full variable domain (outside the CDR3, taken from reference TRBV15 and TRBJ2-1): DAMVIQNPRYQVTQFGKPVTLSCSQTLNHNVMYWYQQKSSQAPKLLFHYYDKDFNNEADTPDNFQSRRPNTSFCFLDIRSPGLGDTAMYLCATSREEDHGPYNEQFFGPGTRLTVL.

This clonotype was observed many times. The chain is built from TRBV5-6 and TRBJ2-1; no reliable D call. The CDR3 spans 14 residues. V was pared by 4 bases and J by 4 bases, with 12 bases between. Germline values: CDR1 SGHDT, CDR2 YYEEEE. This CDR3 is CASSMGGGYNEQFF. The CDR3 DNA reads as TGTGCCAGCAGCATGGGCGGCGGTTACAATGAGCAGTTCTTC.

The V gene is TRBV14, the J gene TRBJ2-7; D remains ambiguous. Per the germline V gene, CDR1 is SGHDN and CDR2 is FVKESK. Trimming pared 4 bases from V and 3 bases from J, leaving 13 bases between. The CDR3 totals 14 residues. CDR3 sequence (DNA): TGTGCCAGCAGCCCCGGTTCGGTGGTCTACGAGCAGTACTTC. Protein: CASSPGSVVYEQYF.

There are many counts of this clonotype. This sequence joins TRBV9 and TRBJ2-1; D tentatively reads TRBD1 or TRBD2 (5 bases each). Trimming took off 5 bases at V and 2 bases at J, with 11 bases between the two ends. The germline V gene encodes CDR1 SGDLS and CDR2 YYNGEE. This CDR3 is built from 14 residues. CDR3 in DNA: TGTGCCAGCAGTGGGGCGGGCGCCTACAATGAGCAGTTCTTC. Translating gives CASSGAGAYNEQFF.

This clonotype was seen more than once but under ten times. This chain joins TRBV11-2 and TRBJ1-5, with no clear D. The V end was cut by 4 bases, the J end by 10 bases, with 11 bases between. Looked up from germline, CDR1 is SGHAT and CDR2 is FQNNGV. The CDR3 runs 12 residues. DNA of the CDR3: TGTGCCAGCAGCTATGGAGAGCAACCCCAGCATTTT. It codes for CASSYGEQPQHF.

V gene TRBV28 combines with J gene TRBJ2-3, with TRBD1 identical over 8 bases. CDR1 is MDHEN and CDR2 is SYDVKM in the germline V gene. The V gene end was trimmed by 4 bases and the J gene end by 0 bases; junction bases not matched to a gene: 6. The CDR3 has 16 residues. The CDR3 here is CASSSIGQGSTDTQYF. CDR3 DNA sequence: TGTGCCAGCAGTTCGATCGGACAGGGAAGCACAGATACGCAGTATTTT.

The table lists this clonotype with a few counts. The V gene is TRBV9, the J gene TRBJ1-2, with D maybe TRBD1 (5 bases). The CDR3 loop spans 11 amino acids. Germline CDR1 and CDR2: SGDLS and YYNGEE. V lost 7 bases, J lost 4 bases, and 8 bases lay in between. The chain's CDR3 is CASDSLYGYTF. CDR3 DNA: TGTGCCAGCGACAGCCTCTATGGCTACACCTTC. Using reference TRBV9 and TRBJ1-2 for the parts outside the CDR3, the full variable domain is DSGVTQTPKHLITATGQRVTLRCSPRSGDLSVYWYQQSLDQGLQFLIQYYNGEERAKGNILERFSAQQFPDLHSELNLSSLELGDSALYFCASDSLYGYTFGSGTRLTVV.

J is TRBJ2-2 and V is TRBV7-9; D not certain. CDR1 and CDR2 from the germline V gene are SEHNR and FQNEAQ (reference sequence). CDR3 length: 12 residues. V dropped 4 bases and J dropped 4 bases, with 4 bases sitting between them. The CDR3 region has the DNA TGTGCCAGCAGCTCTGGCACCGGGGAGCTGTTTTTT. It specifies CASSSGTGELFF.

In its sample, this clonotype was seen many times. J is TRBJ2-7 and V is TRBV29-1; 14 bases map to TRBD2. This CDR3 spans 16 amino acids. The V and J ends lost 6 bases and 2 bases, in that order; junction bases with no gene match: 9. Germline V gene lookup returns CDR1 SQVTM and CDR2 ANQGSEA. In DNA form, the CDR3 reads TGCAGCGTGGAGGGGACTAGCGGGAGTTTGGCCTACGAGCAGTACTTC. Amino acid sequence: CSVEGTSGSLAYEQYF.

V gene TRBV13 combines with J gene TRBJ1-4; D remains unclear. Trimming removed 5 bases from V and 7 bases from J, with 14 bases in between. Germline CDR1 reads PRHDT; CDR2 reads FYEKMQ (reference sequence). The CDR3 has 14 amino acids. The CDR3 region is CASSVMEGREKLFF. For the CDR3, the DNA is TGTGCCAGCAGCGTCATGGAGGGTCGTGAAAAACTGTTTTTT. The full variable domain, with the rest looked up from reference TRBV13 and TRBJ1-4, is AAGVIQSPRHLIKEKRETATLKCYPIPRHDTVYWYQQGPGQDPQFLISFYEKMQSDKGSIPDRFSAQQFSDYHSELNMSSLELGDSALYFCASSVMEGREKLFFGSGTQLSVL.

This clonotype was picked up many times. This chain joins TRBV4-1 and TRBJ1-1; D gene unclear. CDR3 length: 13 residues. CDR1 and CDR2 from the germline V gene are MGHRA and YSYEKL. The germline V and J ends were trimmed by 1 base and 0 bases, with 3 bases remaining between them. The CDR3 nucleotides are TGCGCCAGCAGCCAAGGTATGAACACTGAAGCTTTCTTT. Protein product: CASSQGMNTEAFF.

This clonotype was counted ten times or more. The chain uses TRBV3-1 and TRBJ2-1; no reliable D call. The CDR3 contains 13 residues. Germline values: CDR1 LGHDT, CDR2 YNNKEL (reference sequence). Trimming cost V 4 bases and J 9 bases, with 13 bases left between them. CDR3 DNA sequence: TGTGCCAGCAGCCCAACTTCCCCCATTGAGCAGTTCTTC. Protein sequence: CASSPTSPIEQFF.

This clonotype was seen more than once but under ten times. The chain recombines TRBV10-3 with TRBJ2-7; 8 nucleotides align to TRBD2. J gave up 0 bases and V 0 bases, and 4 bases lay outside the gene matches. There are 16 residues in the CDR3. CDR1 is ENHRY and CDR2 is SYGVKD in the germline V gene. Written as DNA, the CDR3 is TGTGCCATCAGTGAGTCGTTAGCGGGATACTCCTACGAGCAGTACTTC. It yields the protein CAISESLAGYSYEQYF.

This clonotype was detected only a few times. The V gene is TRBV9, the J gene TRBJ1-1; D possibly corresponds to TRBD1 (6 bases). This CDR3 region has 16 residues. V was cut by 4 bases and J by 0 bases, with 16 bases left in between. CDR1 is SGDLS, CDR2 YYNGEE, per germline. CDR3 residues: CASSLGGGDLNTEAFF. CDR3 DNA: TGTGCCAGCAGCTTAGGGGGGGGTGACTTGAACACTGAAGCTTTCTTT. Looking up the rest from reference TRBV9 and TRBJ1-1 gives the full variable domain: DSGVTQTPKHLITATGQRVTLRCSPRSGDLSVYWYQQSLDQGLQFLIQYYNGEERAKGNILERFSAQQFPDLHSELNLSSLELGDSALYFCASSLGGGDLNTEAFFGQGTRLTVV.

This clonotype was recorded at least ten times. The CDR3 sequence is CASSAHSTDTQYF. The CDR3 nucleotides read TGTGCCAGCAGCGCGCACAGCACAGATACGCAGTATTTT. The chain is built from TRBV9 and TRBJ2-3; D not resolved. Germline lookup yields CDR1 SGDLS and CDR2 YYNGEE. This CDR3 region has 13 residues. Trimming pared 3 bases from V and 0 bases from J, leaving 5 bases between.

This clonotype was recorded a few times. The J gene is TRBJ2-1, the V gene TRBV10-3, with D possibly being TRBD1 (7 bases). V lost 8 bases to trimming and J lost 10 bases, with 12 bases between them. The CDR3 covers 11 residues. Looked up from germline, CDR1 is ENHRY and CDR2 is SYGVKD. CDR3 DNA: TGTGCCATCCGGAGGGACAGCGAGCAGTTCTTC. This codes for CAIRRDSEQFF.

This clonotype has ten or more counts. This rearrangement joins TRBV28 to TRBJ2-3; 12 nucleotides agree with TRBD2. The V gene's germline CDR1 is MDHEN and CDR2 SYDVKM. This CDR3 has 16 residues. The V and J ends lost 6 bases and 0 bases, in that order; junction bases with no gene match: 4. CDR3 nucleotides: TGTGCCAGCAGCCCTGGACTAGCGGGGAGCACAGATACGCAGTATTTT. Protein: CASSPGLAGSTDTQYF. Together with reference TRBV28 and TRBJ2-3, the CDR3 gives the full variable domain: DVKVTQSSRYLVKRTGEKVFLECVQDMDHENMFWYRQDPGLGLRLIYFSYDVKMKEKGDIPEGYSVSREKKERFSLILESASTNQTSMYLCASSPGLAGSTDTQYFGPGTRLTVL.

This clonotype was counted ten times or more. CDR3 loop: CSVEEGWSDTEAFF. The CDR3 nucleotides are TGCAGCGTTGAGGAAGGATGGTCGGACACTGAAGCTTTCTTT. The chain uses TRBV29-1 and TRBJ1-1; D is ambiguous. V lost 3 bases and J lost 3, with 14 bases in between. The CDR3 loop spans 14 amino acids. Looked up from germline, CDR1 is SQVTM and CDR2 is ANQGSEA. The entire variable domain, with the rest obtained from reference TRBV29-1 and TRBJ1-1, is as follows: SAVISQKPSRDICQRGTSLTIQCQVDSQVTMMFWYRQQPGQSLTLIATANQGSEATYESGFVIDKFPISRPNLTFSTLTVSNMSPEDSSIYLCSVEEGWSDTEAFFGQGTRLTVV.

About this clonotype itself: Given a much more abundant clone one base away, this may be a read error. The chain couples TRBV5-5 to TRBJ2-1, with D hard to call. Germline V gene data show CDR1 as SGHKS and CDR2 as YYEKEE (reference sequence). The CDR3 runs to 15 residues. The CDR3 DNA sequence: TGTGCCAGCAGCTTGGAATCCTGGGGTCGAAGTGAGCCGTTCTTC. Protein: CASSLESWGRSEPFF.

The rearrangement uses TRBV28 and TRBJ2-5; 7 nucleotides line up with TRBD1. The CDR3 loop spans 13 amino acids. Germline CDR1 reads MDHEN; CDR2 reads SYDVKM. J lost 5 bases, V lost 5 bases, and 5 bases had no gene match. CDR3 in DNA: TGTGCCAGCAGTGTAGGGACAGTGGAGACCCAGTACTTC. This translates into CASSVGTVETQYF.

This clonotype turned up a few times. The chain links TRBV2 to TRBJ2-7; TRBD2 is a possible D gene (5 bases). Germline-derived CDR1 and CDR2 are SNHLY and FYNNEI. The CDR3 is 10 residues long. The germline V and J ends were trimmed by 9 bases and 12 bases, with 15 bases remaining between them. The CDR3 DNA follows: TGTGCCAGGCTTTCGAGGAGCGGGTACTTC. This encodes CARLSRSGYF.

V gene TRBV2 combines with J gene TRBJ2-5; 7 nucleotides agree with TRBD1. The CDR3 consists of 13 residues. CDR1 is SNHLY, CDR2 FYNNEI, per germline. V was pared by 10 bases and J by 0 bases, with 5 bases of the junction left unmatched. CDR3 in amino acids: CANTRGYQETQYF. DNA for the CDR3: TGTGCCAACACCAGGGGGTACCAAGAGACCCAGTACTTC.

This clonotype was seen many times. The J gene is TRBJ2-7, the V gene TRBV20-1; 7 bases map to TRBD1. The CDR3 covers 14 residues. CDR1 DFQATT and CDR2 SNEGSKA come from the germline V gene (reference sequence). V was clipped by 5 bases and J by 4 bases; unmatched bases: 11. The CDR3 DNA sequence: TGCAGTGCTGTAAACCGGGACAGCCAGTACGAGCAGTACTTC. This translates into CSAVNRDSQYEQYF.

This clonotype was observed at least ten times. V is TRBV7-8 and J is TRBJ2-1; D ambiguous. The CDR3 extends over 15 amino acids. Germline assignment: CDR1 SGHVS and CDR2 FQNEAQ. The V end lost 1 base, the J end lost 8 bases, and 15 bases lay between the germline ends. The CDR3 nucleotides read TGTGCCAGCAGCTTAGTCGCCAAGCCCGCTGATGAGCAGTTCTTC. It is translated as CASSLVAKPADEQFF.

Many counts were recorded for this clonotype. J is TRBJ2-3 and V is TRBV18, with 14 bases that match TRBD2. The CDR3 consists of 16 residues. The V segment lost 6 bases and the J segment 3 bases; nucleotides outside the gene matches: 5. Germline CDR1 KGHSH, CDR2 LQKENI. This CDR3 reads CASSRLAGGITDTQYF. The CDR3 bases are TGTGCCAGCTCGCGACTAGCGGGAGGGATTACAGATACGCAGTATTTT.

CDR3 protein: CASSDGIIPGPHDGYTF. The DNA of the CDR3 is TGTGCCAGCAGTGACGGGATCATACCGGGACCCCATGATGGCTACACCTTC. The chain links TRBV6-6 to TRBJ1-2; tentatively, D is TRBD1 (5 bases). The CDR3 sequence is 17 residues long. The germline gives CDR1 MNHNY, CDR2 SVGAGI (reference sequence). The V and J ends lost 5 bases and 6 bases respectively, with 25 bases between them.

There are many counts of this clonotype. This chain uses TRBV4-3 with TRBJ2-3, with 11 bases matching TRBD2. The CDR3 totals 15 residues. V was pared by 3 bases and J by 3 bases, with 2 bases of the junction left unmatched. From germline, CDR1 is LGHNA and CDR2 YSLEER. CDR3: CASSHSGGATDTQYF. CDR3 coding DNA: TGCGCCAGCAGCCATAGCGGGGGGGCTACAGATACGCAGTATTTT.

This chain links TRBV29-1 with TRBJ2-3; 7 bases agree with TRBD2. V lost 8 bases, J lost 2 bases, and 7 bases stayed unmatched. Germline lookup yields CDR1 SQVTM and CDR2 ANQGSEA. The CDR3 is 13 residues long. This chain's CDR3 is CSKTSANTDTQYF. The CDR3, as DNA: TGCAGCAAAACTAGCGCAAACACAGATACGCAGTATTTT.